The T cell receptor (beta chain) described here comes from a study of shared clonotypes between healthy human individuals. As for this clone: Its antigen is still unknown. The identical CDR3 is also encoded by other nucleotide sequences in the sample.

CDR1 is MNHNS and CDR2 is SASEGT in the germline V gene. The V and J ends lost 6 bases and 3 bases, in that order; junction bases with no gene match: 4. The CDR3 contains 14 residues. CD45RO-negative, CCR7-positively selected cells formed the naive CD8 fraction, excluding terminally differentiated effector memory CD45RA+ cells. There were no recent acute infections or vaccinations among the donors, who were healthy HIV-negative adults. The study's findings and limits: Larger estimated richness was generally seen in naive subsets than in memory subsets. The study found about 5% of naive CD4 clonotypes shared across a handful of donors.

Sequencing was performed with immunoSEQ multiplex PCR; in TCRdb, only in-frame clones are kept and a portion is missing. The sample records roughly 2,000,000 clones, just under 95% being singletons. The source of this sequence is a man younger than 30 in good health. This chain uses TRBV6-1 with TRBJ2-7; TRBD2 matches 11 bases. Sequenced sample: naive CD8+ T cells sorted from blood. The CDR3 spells CASSGTSGGYEQYF. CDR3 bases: TGTGCCAGCAGCGGGACTAGCGGAGGCTACGAGCAGTACTTC.